This TCR beta chain was profiled in a study of STAT5B mutations in CD4+ large granular lymphocyte leukemia (dated by TCRdb to 2022 to 2024). About the study as a whole: Among healthy controls, the CDR3 'QG' motif was associated with a particular HLA allele. The study compared the TCRbeta repertoires of patients with CD4+ T-cell large granular lymphocyte leukemia against those of healthy blood donors. Flow cytometry on FACSCanto II or FACSVerse showed that the purified fractions were more than 95% pure among lymphocytes.

The healthy controls were over 30 blood donors, and the buffy coats of these donors were supplied by the Finnish Red Cross blood service. All TCR-sequenced material derived from peripheral blood: patient blood samples and healthy donor buffy coats. Ficoll-Hypaque gradient centrifugation was used to isolate peripheral blood mononuclear cells. CD4+ cells were purified magnetically from the buffy coats of healthy controls. The Gentra Puregene Cell and Tissue kit was used to extract genomic DNA, and a Qubit 2.0 fluorometer was used to measure the amount of genomic DNA. The germline V gene sets CDR1 to SGHRS and CDR2 to YFSETQ. V is cut back by 4 bases and J by 7 bases, with 7 bases in the junction unmatched. CDR3 length: 14 amino acids, cysteine to phenylalanine. Only CDR3 DNA remains: 42 bases, in frame from the first base. The immunoSEQ assay at survey resolution was used to sequence TCRbeta rearrangements from genomic DNA. As for the authors' bioinformatics: In the TCR sequencing data, the lowest productive clonotype frequency that could be detected was 2.59 x 10-5. Only productive TCRbeta rearrangements, defined as complete and in-frame sequences, were included in the analyses. Simpson clonality, calculated in the immunoSEQ Analyzer version 3.0, was used as the measure of sample clonality. Clones were grouped by frequency into very rare, small, medium, large (1-20%) or hyperexpanded (>20%) categories. Generation probabilities were estimated with OLGA 1.2.3, V-gene circos plots were generated with VDJtools, specificities were searched for in VDJdb, and CDR3 motifs were identified with GLIPH. TCRdb holds this immuneACCESS table with in-frame rearrangements only. Some clones are missing; in checked studies, unresolved V genes explain under half, and the rest has no known cause. V and J calls plus clone size are reproduced from that table; the DNA served to infer D and trimming. Present in this sample are tens of thousands of clones, 69% of which were seen just once. The ten largest clonotypes hold less than 3% of the sample.

In regard to this clone: Its antigen is still unknown. Per-base qualities were not stored, and no clone one base away is much larger.

Broader findings and caveats from the paper: CD4-sorted patient repertoires appeared more clonal than healthy CD4+ repertoires, and this difference persisted after removing the putative leukemic clones. TRBV06-family usage was enriched among the top patient clones (8/27) compared with healthy controls (2/35). Main leukemic clonotypes were private to each patient, although about 25% appeared at low frequency in other patients' non-leukemic repertoires. Data were not HLA-matched; higher clonality in CD4+ versus CD8+ T-LGLL could reflect the relatively small sample size.

Sequencing used CD4+ T cells from blood buffy coats. Recombination linked TRBV5-1 to TRBJ2-1, and 8 bases in between align with TRBD2. The TCR was taken from a human donor in good health. The bases are TGCGCCAGCAGCAGTTTAGCGGGACTTAATGAGCAGTTCTTC. Its product reads: CASSSLAGLNEQFF.